The next 14 T cell receptor beta chains were all read from a single sample in a study of cytomegalovirus exposure and HLA in healthy donors. The primer mix had 60 Vbeta and 13 Jbeta primers. Using immunoSEQ multiplex PCR, the repertoire was profiled, and TCRdb retains in-frame clones only, with some absent. The sample holds roughly 190,000 clones, 79% seen once. Sequences were obtained from PBMCs. These receptors all stem from a woman in her late teens or twenties in good health and CMV-seronegative.

The chain employs TRBV7-9 and TRBJ1-3; the match to TRBD1 covers 10 bases. The CDR3 covers 16 residues. Per the germline V gene, CDR1 is SEHNR and CDR2 is FQNEAQ (reference sequence). With 5 bases clipped from V and 0 bases from J, the junction kept 4 bases outside the gene matches. CDR3 in amino acids: CASSQRTGGSGNTIYF. The CDR3 coding sequence is TGTGCCAGCAGCCAGAGGACAGGGGGCTCTGGAAACACCATATATTTT.

V gene TRBV18 combines with J gene TRBJ2-5; D is uncertain. The V gene's germline CDR1 is KGHSH and CDR2 LQKENI. The CDR3 extends over 12 amino acids. Trimming shortened V by 4 bases and J by 2 bases, and 5 bases separated the two germline ends. This CDR3 reads CASSLAQETQYF. CDR3 nucleotide sequence: TGTGCCAGCTCACTAGCACAAGAGACCCAGTACTTC.

The J gene is TRBJ1-5, the V gene TRBV5-6, with 9 nucleotides matching TRBD1. Germline V gives CDR1 SGHDT, CDR2 YYEEEE. V was clipped by 4 bases and J by 5 bases; unmatched bases: 7. The CDR3 sequence is 15 residues long. CDR3 protein: CASSPQGAWDQPQHF. CDR3 DNA: TGTGCCAGCAGCCCACAGGGGGCTTGGGATCAGCCCCAGCATTTT.

This clone has just a few counts. The chain has TRBV5-1 and TRBJ2-7; D perhaps matches TRBD1 (5 bases). Trimming pared 4 bases from V and 5 bases from J, leaving 7 bases between. Germline V lookup: CDR1 SGHRS, CDR2 YFSETQ. The CDR3 is 11 residues long. This CDR3 is CASSVGDEQYF. DNA of the CDR3: TGCGCCAGCAGCGTAGGGGACGAGCAGTACTTC.

The genes are TRBV5-1 and TRBJ2-7, with 7 bases lining up with TRBD2. The CDR3 length is 14 residues. Germline-derived CDR1 and CDR2 are SGHRS and YFSETQ. V was pared by 0 bases and J by 4 bases, with 4 bases of the junction left unmatched. The DNA for the CDR3 is TGCGCCAGCAGCTTGGGTAATAGCGGGTACGAGCAGTACTTC. It translates to CASSLGNSGYEQYF.

V is TRBV5-1 and J is TRBJ1-3; D is undetermined. CDR3 length equals 13 residues. The V end was cut by 6 bases, the J end by 3 bases, with 10 bases between. In germline, CDR1 is SGHRS, CDR2 YFSETQ. The CDR3 sequence is CASKSFGGNTIYF. Here the CDR3 DNA reads TGCGCCAGCAAGAGTTTCGGTGGAAACACCATATATTTT.

This chain links TRBV7-9 with TRBJ2-5; possible D gene TRBD2, 6 bases. Germline CDR1 and CDR2: SEHNR and FQNEAQ (reference sequence). The CDR3 runs to 13 residues. Between the trimmed V and J ends, which lost 0 bases and 10 bases, there was a span of 12 bases. CDR3 sequence: CASSLAEGRGQYF. CDR3 DNA: TGTGCCAGCAGCTTAGCGGAGGGACGGGGCCAGTACTTC.

The chain recombines TRBV25-1 with TRBJ1-1; perhaps TRBD1 as D (5 bases). Germline CDR1 MGHDK, CDR2 SYGVNS. This CDR3 has 15 amino acids. The ends were cut back, 2 bases at V and 0 bases at J, with 10 bases in the middle. The CDR3 bases are TGTGCCAGCAGTGAAACGGGGACTATGAACACTGAAGCTTTCTTT. Its translation is CASSETGTMNTEAFF.

The chain combines TRBV6-1 with TRBJ1-2; D gene uncertain. Germline CDR1 is MNHNS and CDR2 is SASEGT. The CDR3 is 14 residues long. V lost 0 bases, J lost 4 bases, and 9 bases lay in between. CDR3: CASSEATRSYGYTF. The CDR3 bases are TGTGCCAGCAGTGAAGCAACTAGGAGCTATGGCTACACCTTC.

The J gene is TRBJ1-6, the V gene TRBV28; no firm D call. From germline, CDR1 is MDHEN and CDR2 SYDVKM. V was cut by 5 bases and J by 4 bases, with 12 bases left in between. This CDR3 region has 15 residues. The CDR3 here is CASSTRGSYNSPLHF. In nucleotides, the CDR3 is TGTGCCAGCAGTACCCGTGGCAGTTATAATTCACCCCTCCACTTT.

This chain links TRBV18 with TRBJ2-1; D unresolved. CDR1 and CDR2 from the germline V gene are KGHSH and LQKENI. Trimming cost V 3 bases and J 7 bases, with 10 bases left between them. The CDR3 runs to 13 residues. CDR3 nucleotides: TGTGCCAGCTCACCGGGCGCAGGTAATGAGCAGTTCTTC. It is translated as CASSPGAGNEQFF. Full variable domain (rest looked up from reference TRBV18 and TRBJ2-1): NAGVMQNPRHLVRRRGQEARLRCSPMKGHSHVYWYRQLPEEGLKFMVYLQKENIIDESGMPKERFSAEFPKEGPSILRIQQVVRGDSAAYFCASSPGAGNEQFFGPGTRLTVL.

The chain recombines TRBV7-9 with TRBJ2-3; 12 nucleotides align to TRBD2. J lost 0 bases, V lost 5 bases, and 6 bases had no gene match. The CDR3 is 17 residues long. CDR1 is SEHNR and CDR2 is FQNEAQ in the germline V gene (reference sequence). CDR3 in amino acids: CASSPRTSGTSTDTQYF. The CDR3, as DNA: TGTGCCAGCAGCCCCCGGACTAGCGGGACTAGCACAGATACGCAGTATTTT.

V usage is TRBV5-6 and J usage is TRBJ2-2; 7 bases match TRBD2. This CDR3 spans 16 amino acids. J lost 4 bases, V lost 1 base, and 7 bases had no gene match. CDR1 is SGHDT, CDR2 YYEEEE, per germline. The CDR3 region has the DNA TGTGCCAGCAGCTTGATTCGGGGGGACCCCACCGGGGAGCTGTTTTTT. Translated, it gives CASSLIRGDPTGELFF.

The chain links TRBV5-1 to TRBJ2-7, with 12 bases aligning to TRBD2. The CDR3 is made up of 15 amino acids. The V gene end was trimmed by 5 bases and the J gene end by 0 bases; junction bases not matched to a gene: 3. Germline CDR1 and CDR2: SGHRS and YFSETQ. CDR3 protein: CASSLTSGSSYEQYF. CDR3 coding DNA: TGCGCCAGCAGTTTGACTAGCGGGAGCTCCTACGAGCAGTACTTC.